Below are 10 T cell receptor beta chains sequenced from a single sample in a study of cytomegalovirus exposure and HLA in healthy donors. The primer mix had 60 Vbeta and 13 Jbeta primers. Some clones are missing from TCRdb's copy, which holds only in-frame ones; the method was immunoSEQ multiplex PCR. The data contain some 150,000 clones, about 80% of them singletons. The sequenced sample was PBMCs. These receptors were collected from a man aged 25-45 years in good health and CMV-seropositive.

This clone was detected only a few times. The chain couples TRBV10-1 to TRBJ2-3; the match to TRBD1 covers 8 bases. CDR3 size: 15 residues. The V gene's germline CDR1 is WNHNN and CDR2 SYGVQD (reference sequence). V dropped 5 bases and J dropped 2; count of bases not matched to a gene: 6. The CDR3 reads CASSLGQGLTDTQYF. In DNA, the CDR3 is TGCGCCAGCAGTCTCGGACAGGGACTCACAGATACGCAGTATTTT.

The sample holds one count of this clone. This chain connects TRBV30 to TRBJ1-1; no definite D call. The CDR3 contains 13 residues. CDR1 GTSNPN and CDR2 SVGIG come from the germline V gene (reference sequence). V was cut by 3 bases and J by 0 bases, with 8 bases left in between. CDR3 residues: CAWRAQMNTEAFF. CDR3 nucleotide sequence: TGTGCCTGGAGAGCACAGATGAACACTGAAGCTTTCTTT.

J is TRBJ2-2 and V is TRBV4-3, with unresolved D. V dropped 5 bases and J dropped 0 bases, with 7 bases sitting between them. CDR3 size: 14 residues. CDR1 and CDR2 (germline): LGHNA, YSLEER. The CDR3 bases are TGCGCCAGCAGCTCCCGGGCGAACACCGGGGAGCTGTTTTTT. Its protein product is CASSSRANTGELFF.

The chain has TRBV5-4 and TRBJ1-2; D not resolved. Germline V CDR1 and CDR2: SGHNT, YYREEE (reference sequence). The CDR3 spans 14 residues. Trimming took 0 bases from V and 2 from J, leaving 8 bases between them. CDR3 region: CASSLDTVNYGYTF. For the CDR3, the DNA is TGTGCCAGCAGCTTGGATACAGTAAACTATGGCTACACCTTC.

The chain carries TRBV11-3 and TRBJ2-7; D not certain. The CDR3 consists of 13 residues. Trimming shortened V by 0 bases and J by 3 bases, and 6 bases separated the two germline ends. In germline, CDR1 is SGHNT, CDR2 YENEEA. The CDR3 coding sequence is TGTGCCAGCAGCTTAGATTCTCGCTACGAGCAGTACTTC. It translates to CASSLDSRYEQYF.

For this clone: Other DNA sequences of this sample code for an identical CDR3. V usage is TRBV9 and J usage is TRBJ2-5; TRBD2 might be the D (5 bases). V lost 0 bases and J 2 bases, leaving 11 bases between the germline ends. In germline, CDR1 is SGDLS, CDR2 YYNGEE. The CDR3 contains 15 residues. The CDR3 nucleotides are TGTGCCAGCAGCGTAGGTGCGGGTCGGCAAGAGACCCAGTACTTC. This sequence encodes CASSVGAGRQETQYF.

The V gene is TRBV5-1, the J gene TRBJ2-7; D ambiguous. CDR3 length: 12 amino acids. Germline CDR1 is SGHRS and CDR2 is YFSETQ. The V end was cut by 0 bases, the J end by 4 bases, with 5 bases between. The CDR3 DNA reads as TGCGCCAGCAGCTTGGTCGGGTACGAGCAGTACTTC. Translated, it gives CASSLVGYEQYF.

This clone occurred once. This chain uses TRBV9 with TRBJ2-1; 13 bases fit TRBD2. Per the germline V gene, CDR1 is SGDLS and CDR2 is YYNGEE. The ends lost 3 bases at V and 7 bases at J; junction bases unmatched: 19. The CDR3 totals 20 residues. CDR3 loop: CASSARELLAGGFSLNEQFF. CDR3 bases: TGTGCCAGCAGCGCACGTGAGTTACTAGCGGGGGGGTTCAGCCTTAATGAGCAGTTCTTC.

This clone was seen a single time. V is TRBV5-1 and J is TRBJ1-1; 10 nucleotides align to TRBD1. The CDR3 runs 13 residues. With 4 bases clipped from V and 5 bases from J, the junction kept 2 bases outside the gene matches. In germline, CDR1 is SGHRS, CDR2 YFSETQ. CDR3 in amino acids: CASSPDRGTEAFF. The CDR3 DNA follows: TGCGCCAGCAGCCCGGACAGGGGGACTGAAGCTTTCTTT. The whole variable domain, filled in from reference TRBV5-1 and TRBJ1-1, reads KAGVTQTPRYLIKTRGQQVTLSCSPISGHRSVSWYQQTPGQGLQFLFEYFSETQRNKGNFPGRFSGRQFSNSRSEMNVSTLELGDSALYLCASSPDRGTEAFFGQGTRLTVV.

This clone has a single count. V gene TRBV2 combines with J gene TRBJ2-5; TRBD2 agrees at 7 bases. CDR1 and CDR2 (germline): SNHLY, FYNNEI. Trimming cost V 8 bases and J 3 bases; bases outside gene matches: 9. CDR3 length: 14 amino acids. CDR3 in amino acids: CASSYWGGKETQYF. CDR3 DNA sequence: TGTGCCAGCTCCTACTGGGGGGGGAAAGAGACCCAGTACTTC.